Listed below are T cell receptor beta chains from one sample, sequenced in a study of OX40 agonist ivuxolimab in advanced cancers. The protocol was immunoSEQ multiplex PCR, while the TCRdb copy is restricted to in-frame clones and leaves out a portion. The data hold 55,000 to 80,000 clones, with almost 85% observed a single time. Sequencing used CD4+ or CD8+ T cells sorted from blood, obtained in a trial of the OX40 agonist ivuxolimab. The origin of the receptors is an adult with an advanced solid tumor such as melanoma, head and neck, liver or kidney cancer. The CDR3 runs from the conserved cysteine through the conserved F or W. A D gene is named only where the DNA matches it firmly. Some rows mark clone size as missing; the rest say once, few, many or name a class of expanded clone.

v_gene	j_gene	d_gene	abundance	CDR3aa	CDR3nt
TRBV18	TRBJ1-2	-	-	CASSPQGSGYGYTF	TGTGCCAGCTCACCACAGGGTTCGGGCTATGGCTACACCTTC
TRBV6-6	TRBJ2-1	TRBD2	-	CASSYLGTSNNEQFF	TGTGCCAGCAGTTACTTAGGGACTAGCAACAATGAGCAGTTCTTC
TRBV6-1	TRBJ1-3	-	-	CASSGGVVAGPDTIYF	TGTGCCAGCAGTGGCGGGGTAGTGGCAGGTCCGGACACCATATATTTT
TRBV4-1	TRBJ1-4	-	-	CASSQERYTVELFF	TGCGCCAGCAGCCAAGAGAGATATACGGTGGAACTGTTTTTT
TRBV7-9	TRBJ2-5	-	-	CASSEGGEETQYF	TGTGCCAGCAGCGAGGGGGGGGAAGAGACCCAGTACTTC
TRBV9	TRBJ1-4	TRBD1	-	CASSVATGDATNEKLFF	TGTGCCAGCAGCGTAGCTACAGGGGATGCAACTAATGAAAAACTGTTTTTT
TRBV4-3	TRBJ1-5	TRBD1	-	CASSQYRGDQPQHF	TGCGCCAGCAGCCAATACAGGGGGGATCAGCCCCAGCATTTT
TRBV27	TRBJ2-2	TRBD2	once	CASSPPGLAGGTGELFF	TGTGCCAGCAGTCCCCCGGGACTAGCGGGAGGGACCGGGGAGCTGTTTTTT
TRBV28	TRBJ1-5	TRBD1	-	CASSSRQGASNQPQHF	TGTGCCAGCAGTTCAAGACAGGGGGCTTCCAATCAGCCCCAGCATTTT
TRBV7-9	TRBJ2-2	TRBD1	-	CASSFDTGGYTGELFF	TGTGCCAGCAGCTTCGACACAGGGGGCTACACCGGGGAGCTGTTTTTT
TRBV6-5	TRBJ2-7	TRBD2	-	CATRDGGDYEQYF	TGTGCCACCCGGGACGGGGGGGACTACGAGCAGTACTTC
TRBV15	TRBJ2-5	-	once	CATSTPELPQYF	TGTGCCACCAGCACCCCTGAACTTCCCCAGTACTTC
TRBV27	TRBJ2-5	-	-	CASSRTLPLQGDQETQYF	TGTGCCAGCAGCCGCACACTACCACTACAGGGTGACCAAGAGACCCAGTACTTC
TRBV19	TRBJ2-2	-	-	CASTFTGGANTGELFF	TGTGCCAGTACCTTCACAGGGGGGGCGAACACCGGGGAGCTGTTTTTT
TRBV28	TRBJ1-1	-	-	CASSLVQATEAFF	TGTGCCAGCAGTTTGGTACAGGCCACTGAAGCTTTCTTT
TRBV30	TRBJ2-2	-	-	CAWSVWDTGELFF	TGTGCCTGGAGTGTATGGGACACCGGGGAGCTGTTTTTT
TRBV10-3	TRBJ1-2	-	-	CAISETGVDGYTF	TGTGCCATCAGTGAGACCGGGGTGGATGGCTACACCTTC
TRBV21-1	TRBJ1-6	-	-	CASSKRRDRNSPLHF	TGTGCCAGCAGCAAACGGCGGGACAGAAATTCACCCCTCCACTTT
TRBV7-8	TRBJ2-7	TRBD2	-	CASSLGSGRAYEQYF	TGTGCCAGCAGCTTAGGGAGCGGGAGGGCCTACGAGCAGTACTTC
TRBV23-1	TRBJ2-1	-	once	CASSLWRAEGGNEQFF	TGCGCCAGCAGTCTATGGCGGGCCGAGGGGGGTAATGAGCAGTTCTTC
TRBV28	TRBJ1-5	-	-	CASSPKLRQPQHF	TGTGCCAGCAGTCCAAAGCTTAGGCAGCCCCAGCATTTT
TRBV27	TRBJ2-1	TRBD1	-	CASSWTGNEQFF	TGTGCCAGCAGTTGGACAGGGAATGAGCAGTTCTTC
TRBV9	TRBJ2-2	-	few	CASRRNTGELFF	TGTGCCAGCAGGAGGAACACCGGGGAGCTGTTTTTT
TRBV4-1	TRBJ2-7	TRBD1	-	CASSHGQGDYEQYF	TGCGCCAGCAGCCATGGACAGGGGGATTACGAGCAGTACTTC
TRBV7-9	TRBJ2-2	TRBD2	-	CASRRLAANTGELFF	TGTGCCAGCAGGCGACTAGCCGCTAACACCGGGGAGCTGTTTTTT
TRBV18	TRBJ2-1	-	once	CASSPGRPSSYNEQFF	TGTGCCAGCTCACCAGGACGTCCGAGCTCCTACAATGAGCAGTTCTTC
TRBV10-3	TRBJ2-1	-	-	CAISVEGRHNEQFF	TGTGCCATCAGTGTAGAGGGCCGGCACAATGAGCAGTTCTTC
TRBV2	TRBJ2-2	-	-	CASSGGNTGELFF	TGTGCCAGCAGTGGAGGGAACACCGGGGAGCTGTTTTTT
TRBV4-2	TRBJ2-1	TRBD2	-	CASSQGAGGPGNEQFF	TGTGCCAGCAGCCAAGGGGCGGGGGGGCCTGGGAATGAGCAGTTCTTC
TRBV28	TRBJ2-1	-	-	CASSSSHNEQFF	TGTGCCAGCAGCTCGTCCCACAATGAGCAGTTCTTC
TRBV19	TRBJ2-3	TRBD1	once	CASSKTVGQLGDTQYF	TGTGCCAGTAGTAAAACCGTGGGACAGCTCGGGGATACGCAGTATTTT
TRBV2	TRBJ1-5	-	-	CASSLGYNQPQHF	TGTGCCAGCAGTCTGGGTTACAATCAGCCCCAGCATTTT
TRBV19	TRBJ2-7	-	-	CASSPDTGTSYEQYF	TGTGCCAGTAGCCCCGATACAGGGACCTCCTACGAGCAGTACTTC
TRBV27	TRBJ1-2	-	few	CATLPGGENYGYTF	TGTGCCACCCTCCCCGGGGGGGAGAACTATGGCTACACCTTC
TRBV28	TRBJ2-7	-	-	CASSLPPTGYEQYF	TGTGCCAGCAGTCTCCCCCCGACTGGGTACGAGCAGTACTTC
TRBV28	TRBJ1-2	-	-	CASSFQGNYGYTF	TGTGCCAGCAGTTTTCAGGGTAACTATGGCTACACCTTC
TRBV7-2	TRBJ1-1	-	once	CASSPEGTLNTEAFF	TGTGCCAGCAGCCCCGAGGGAACACTCAACACTGAAGCTTTCTTT
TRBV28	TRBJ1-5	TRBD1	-	CASSSSAGTVSNQPQHF	TGTGCCAGCAGTTCCTCTGCGGGGACAGTTAGCAATCAGCCCCAGCATTTT
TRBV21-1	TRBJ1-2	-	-	CASWTGRIYGYTF	TGTGCCAGCTGGACAGGGAGGATCTATGGCTACACCTTC
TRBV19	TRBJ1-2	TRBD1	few	CASSIVGGDSYGYTF	TGTGCCAGTAGTATCGTAGGGGGCGATAGCTATGGCTACACCTTC
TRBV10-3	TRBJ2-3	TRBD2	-	CAISESVLAGGPGTDTQYF	TGTGCCATCAGTGAGTCGGTACTAGCGGGAGGGCCCGGCACAGATACGCAGTATTTT
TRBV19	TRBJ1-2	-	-	CASNPRENYGYTF	TGTGCCAGCAATCCCAGGGAAAACTATGGCTACACCTTC
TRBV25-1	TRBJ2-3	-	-	CASMRPGTGTDTQYF	TGTGCCAGCATGCGGCCCGGGACGGGCACAGATACGCAGTATTTT
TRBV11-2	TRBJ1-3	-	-	CASCFNSGNTIYF	TGTGCCAGCTGCTTTAACTCTGGAAACACCATATATTTT
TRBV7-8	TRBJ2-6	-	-	CASSIGREGGRGANVLTF	TGTGCCAGCAGCATAGGGAGGGAAGGGGGCCGTGGGGCCAACGTCCTGACTTTC
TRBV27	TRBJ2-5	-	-	CASSRSRGQETQYF	TGTGCCAGCAGCCGGAGCCGCGGGCAAGAGACCCAGTACTTC
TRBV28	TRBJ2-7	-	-	CASSLVTGGGEQYF	TGTGCCAGCAGTTTAGTTACAGGGGGGGGCGAGCAGTACTTC
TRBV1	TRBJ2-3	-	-	CTSSPEGGTSGSDTQYF	TGCACCAGCAGCCCCGAGGGGGGGACTAGCGGTTCAGATACGCAGTATTTT
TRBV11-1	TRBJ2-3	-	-	CASSLSPGADTQYF	TGTGCCAGCAGCTTAAGTCCGGGGGCCGATACGCAGTATTTT
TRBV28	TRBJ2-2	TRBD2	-	CASSTSPGGPGTGELFF	TGTGCCAGCAGCACCTCCCCGGGAGGGCCGGGCACCGGGGAGCTGTTTTTT
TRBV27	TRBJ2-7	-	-	CASSFRELYEQYF	TGTGCCAGCAGTTTTCGGGAACTTTACGAGCAGTACTTC
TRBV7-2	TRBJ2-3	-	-	CASIVGVTDTQYF	TGTGCCAGCATTGTGGGGGTCACAGATACGCAGTATTTT
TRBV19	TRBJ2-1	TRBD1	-	CASSNPGGYNEQFF	TGTGCCAGTAGTAACCCAGGGGGTTACAATGAGCAGTTCTTC
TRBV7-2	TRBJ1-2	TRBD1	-	CASSPGGTGNGYTF	TGTGCCAGCAGCCCGGGAGGGACAGGGAATGGCTACACCTTC
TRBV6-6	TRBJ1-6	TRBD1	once	CASSQGQGSNSPLHF	TGTGCCAGCAGTCAGGGACAGGGTTCTAATTCACCCCTCCACTTT
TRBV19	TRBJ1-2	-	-	CASSPTDGNFYGYTF	TGTGCCAGTAGTCCGACGGACGGAAACTTCTATGGCTACACCTTC
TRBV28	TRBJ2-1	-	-	CASRDEWGSLTNEQFF	TGTGCCAGCAGGGACGAATGGGGCTCCCTCACGAATGAGCAGTTCTTC
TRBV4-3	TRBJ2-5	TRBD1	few	CASSPQGAGETQYF	TGCGCCAGCAGCCCGCAGGGGGCTGGAGAGACCCAGTACTTC
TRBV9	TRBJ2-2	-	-	CASSPVITGELFF	TGTGCCAGCAGCCCCGTAATCACCGGGGAGCTGTTTTTT
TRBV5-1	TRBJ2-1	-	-	CASSPQGGGPSSYNEQFF	TGCGCCAGCAGCCCCCAGGGCGGGGGCCCTAGCTCCTACAATGAGCAGTTCTTC